This T cell receptor beta chain was captured in a study of CD4 T cells in relation to SARS-CoV-2 and coronaviruses. CD4+ T cells from unexposed donors were obtained before the COVID-19 pandemic (2011-2018). Sequenced by immunoSEQ multiplex PCR; TCRdb stores in-frame clones only, minus some. Of about 70,000 clones listed, approximately 87% were seen once; the top ten hold 1.6%. Germline V CDR1 and CDR2: SGHNT, YYREEE (reference sequence). V lost 0 bases and J 5 bases, leaving 14 bases between the germline ends. The CDR3 runs 15 residues. This clonotype was obtained from a human donor in good health. Material: memory CD4+ T cells from PBMCs. The chain links TRBV5-4 to TRBJ2-5; D perhaps matches TRBD2 (7 bases). CDR3 coding DNA: TGTGCCAGCAGCTTGGGTGGGGGGGCAGGTGAGACCCAGTACTTC. It encodes CASSLGGGAGETQYF.